Below are 16 T cell receptor beta chains sequenced from a single sample in a study of blood T cell repertoires in COVID-19. The table came from immunoSEQ multiplex PCR; TCRdb's copy has only in-frame clones and leaves some out. This sample has a few hundred thousand clones, with 80% to 90% found just once. The sequenced sample was PBMCs or T cells enriched from blood (not recorded which). The receptors come from a young man with acute COVID-19.

On this clone itself: A junction boundary mismatches the germline segment, possibly from a read error. The genes are TRBV5-1 and TRBJ1-4; D might be TRBD1 (6 bases). The CDR3 has 15 amino acids. Germline V CDR1 and CDR2: SGHRS, YFSETQ. CDR3 protein: CASSLWGPTNEKLFF. The CDR3 DNA follows: TGTGCCAGCAGCCTGTGGGGGCCGACTAATGAAAAACTGTTTTTT.

This clone was picked up a small number of times. The chain couples TRBV24-1 to TRBJ1-3, with a weak D call TRBD1 (5 bases). The length of the CDR3 is 15 residues. Trimming stripped 4 bases from V and 0 bases from J, with 9 bases between. CDR1 is KGHDR, CDR2 SFDVKD, per germline. The CDR3 sequence: CATSDPTDSGNTIYF. DNA for the CDR3: TGTGCCACCAGTGACCCGACAGACTCTGGAAACACCATATATTTT.

This clone was recorded once. V usage is TRBV7-6 and J usage is TRBJ1-4; no reliable D call. V shed 5 bases and J shed 8 bases, with 18 bases lying between them. The CDR3 is made up of 15 amino acids. Germline loops: CDR1 SGHVS, CDR2 FNYEAQ. In nucleotides, the CDR3 is TGTGCCAGCAGCCCTCTTGGAGGATTCCGGGAAAAACTGTTTTTT. Protein product: CASSPLGGFREKLFF.

The chain recombines TRBV18 with TRBJ2-3; 10 bases fit TRBD1. With 3 bases clipped from V and 2 bases from J, the junction kept 2 bases outside the gene matches. The CDR3 has 15 residues. Germline V gene sequence: CDR1 KGHSH, CDR2 LQKENI. This CDR3 is CASSPGQGITDTQYF. The DNA of the CDR3 is TGTGCCAGCTCACCGGGACAGGGGATCACAGATACGCAGTATTTT.

This sequence joins TRBV6-5 and TRBJ2-7; TRBD1 agrees at 9 bases. The CDR3 runs to 13 residues. V lost 6 bases to trimming and J lost 7 bases; unmatched junction nucleotides: 7. The germline V gene has CDR1 MNHEY and CDR2 SVGAGI. In DNA, the CDR3 is TGTGCCAGCAGCCCCCGACAGGGGGAAGAGCAGTACGTC. The encoded protein is CASSPRQGEEQYV.

A few counts support this clone. The chain is built from TRBV2 and TRBJ2-2; TRBD2 aligns across 10 bases. Germline CDR1 SNHLY, CDR2 FYNNEI. The CDR3 totals 18 residues. The J segment lost 5 bases and the V segment lost 0 bases, leaving 9 bases of the junction unmatched. CDR3 DNA: TGTGCCAGCAGTGAAGCTCGCTGGACTAGCGGATTGACCGGGGAGCTGTTTTTT. This codes for CASSEARWTSGLTGELFF.

The rearrangement links TRBV28 to TRBJ2-2; tentatively, D is TRBD2 (5 bases). V was clipped by 4 bases and J by 3 bases, with 12 bases between them. Germline V CDR1 and CDR2: MDHEN, SYDVKM. The CDR3 has 15 amino acids. As DNA, the CDR3 is TGTGCCAGCAGTTCAATCCGGGATTACACCGGGGAGCTGTTTTTT. It encodes CASSSIRDYTGELFF.

This chain uses TRBV15 with TRBJ2-5; 9 positions agree with TRBD2. This CDR3 region has 14 residues. J was trimmed by 4 bases and V by 3 bases; bases with no gene match: 3. From germline, CDR1 is LNHNV and CDR2 YYDKDF (reference sequence). The CDR3 loop reads CATSRNSGRETQYF. In DNA, the CDR3 is TGTGCCACCAGCAGGAATAGCGGGAGAGAGACCCAGTACTTC.

This rearrangement joins TRBV18 to TRBJ1-5; D perhaps matches TRBD1 (6 bases). Germline V gene lookup returns CDR1 KGHSH and CDR2 LQKENI. The CDR3 spans 15 residues. Trimming stripped 3 bases from V and 3 bases from J, with 12 bases between. CDR3 region: CASSPAAGVNQPQHF. In nucleotides, the CDR3 is TGTGCCAGCTCACCCGCTGCAGGGGTCAATCAGCCCCAGCATTTT.

This clone was seen only once. The rearrangement uses TRBV5-6 and TRBJ1-2; 7 bases match TRBD1. Germline assignment: CDR1 SGHDT and CDR2 YYEEEE. CDR3 length equals 14 residues. J lost 2 bases, V lost 3 bases, and 4 bases had no gene match. The CDR3 nucleotides read TGTGCCAGCAGCTCTGACAGGGCCAACTATGGCTACACCTTC. Amino acid sequence: CASSSDRANYGYTF.

The V gene is TRBV12-3 or TRBV12-4, the J gene TRBJ1-2, with 7 bases matching TRBD1. The CDR3 runs 13 residues. The V segment lost 5 bases and the J segment 8 bases; nucleotides outside the gene matches: 8. The CDR3 protein is CASSPQGVWGYTF. The CDR3 nucleotides are TGTGCCAGCAGTCCCCAGGGGGTTTGGGGCTACACCTTC.

The genes are TRBV27 and TRBJ1-6; D might be TRBD1 (6 bases). Trimming cost V 5 bases and J 8 bases, with 16 bases left between them. CDR3 size: 15 residues. CDR1 is MNHEY and CDR2 is SMNVEV in the germline V gene (reference sequence). CDR3 sequence reads: CASSETGPRDSPLHF. The CDR3 coding sequence is TGTGCCAGCAGTGAGACAGGCCCGCGGGATTCACCCCTCCACTTT.

The V gene is TRBV5-5, the J gene TRBJ1-1; D is perhaps TRBD1 (5 bases). The CDR3 is 16 amino acids. Germline CDR1 reads SGHKS; CDR2 reads YYEKEE (reference sequence). Trimming stripped 0 bases from V and 1 base from J, with 13 bases between. CDR3 protein: CASSLGEGTGNTEAFF. The CDR3 DNA reads TGTGCCAGCAGCTTGGGGGAGGGGACGGGGAACACTGAAGCTTTCTTT.

This clone was counted only a few times. The V call is TRBV27, the J call TRBJ2-1; D may be TRBD2 (5 bases). CDR3 length: 18 residues. Between the trimmed V and J ends, which lost 7 bases and 9 bases, there was a span of 31 bases. In germline, CDR1 is MNHEY, CDR2 SMNVEV (reference sequence). The CDR3 bases are TGTGCCAGCAAAACCCCGGCCATCCCGGGATCGCACGTAGGTGAGCAGTTCTTC. Translation: CASKTPAIPGSHVGEQFF.

The chain has TRBV6-5 and TRBJ1-6; the match to TRBD1 covers 7 bases. V was clipped by 6 bases and J by 9 bases; unmatched bases: 8. The CDR3 runs to 14 residues. Germline V gene lookup returns CDR1 MNHEY and CDR2 SVGAGI. DNA of the CDR3: TGTGCCAGCAGCGCCGACAGGGAGTTTTCACCCCTCCACTTT. Its protein product is CASSADREFSPLHF.

The J gene is TRBJ2-3, the V gene TRBV14; 9 bases fit TRBD2. The CDR3 contains 14 residues. CDR1 is SGHDN and CDR2 is FVKESK in the germline V gene. V dropped 10 bases and J dropped 1; count of bases not matched to a gene: 6. CDR3 sequence (DNA): TGTGCCACCTGGGGACTAGCTGGCACAGATACGCAGTATTTT. The encoded protein is CATWGLAGTDTQYF.